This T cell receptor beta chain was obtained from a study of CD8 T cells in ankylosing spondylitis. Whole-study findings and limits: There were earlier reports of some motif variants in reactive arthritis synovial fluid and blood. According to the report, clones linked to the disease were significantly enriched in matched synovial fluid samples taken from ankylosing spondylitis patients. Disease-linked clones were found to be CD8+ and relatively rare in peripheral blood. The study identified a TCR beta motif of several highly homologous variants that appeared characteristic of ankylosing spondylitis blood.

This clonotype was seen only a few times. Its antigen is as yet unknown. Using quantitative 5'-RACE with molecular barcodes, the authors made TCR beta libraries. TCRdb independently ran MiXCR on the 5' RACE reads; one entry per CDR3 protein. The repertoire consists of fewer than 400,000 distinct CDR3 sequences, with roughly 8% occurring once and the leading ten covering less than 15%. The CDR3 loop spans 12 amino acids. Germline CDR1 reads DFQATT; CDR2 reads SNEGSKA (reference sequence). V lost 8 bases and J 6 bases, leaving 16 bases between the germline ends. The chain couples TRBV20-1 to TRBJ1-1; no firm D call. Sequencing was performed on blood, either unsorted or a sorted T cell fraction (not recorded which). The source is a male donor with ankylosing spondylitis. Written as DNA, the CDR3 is TGCAGTTCCTATCGGGTAAGCGCTGAAGCTTTCTTT. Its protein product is CSSYRVSAEAFF.